This TCR beta chain emerged from a study of T-cell memory formation after mild COVID-19. CDR1 is SGHTA, CDR2 FQGTGA, per germline. V dropped 0 bases and J dropped 2 bases, with 10 bases sitting between them. The CDR3 covers 15 residues. In this sample, this clonotype turned up a few times. Its matching antigen is unknown. TCRdb reprocessed the 5' RACE reads with MiXCR, giving one entry per CDR3 protein. The top ten hold around 2.2% of the sample, which has 200,000 to 300,000 distinct CDR3 sequences, less than 20% seen once. Findings and limits, study-wide: Pre-infection memory held some responding clones, suggesting pre-existing cross-reactive T cells responded.

V gene TRBV7-3 combines with J gene TRBJ1-1; possibly TRBD1 for D (6 bases). The clonotype comes from an adult woman who had mild COVID-19 (a few samples of this study predate the infection). Cell type and time point are not known. The specimen sequenced was PBMCs or a T cell subset sorted from them (not recorded which). CDR3 sequence reads: CASSLTPGENTEAFF. In nucleotides, the CDR3 is TGTGCCAGCAGCTTAACACCAGGGGAAAACACTGAAGCTTTCTTT.